This T cell receptor (beta chain) was recovered during a study of response to subunit inactivated influenza vaccine. TCRdb called the RT-PCR reads again in MiXCR, with one record for every CDR3 protein. This sample carries under 550,000 distinct CDR3 sequences, roughly 7.9% of them seen once, and the ten largest clones take around 12%. The CDR3 sequence is 14 residues long. Points on this clonotype: Its antigen is as yet unknown. It may be a read error: a sequence one base away is much more abundant.

Findings and limits, study-wide: Authors suggested seasonal influenza vaccinations each recruit few new T cells.

The J gene is TRBJ1-3, the V gene TRBV12-3 or TRBV12-4; D possibly corresponds to TRBD1 (6 bases). Sequencing was performed on PBMCs from blood, taken roughly 24 months after vaccination. The clonotype comes from a man aged 50 to 69 who received an inactivated influenza vaccine. The DNA for the CDR3 is TGTGCCAGCAGAAACAGGGACCACGGAATCACCATATATTTT. Its protein is CASRNRDHGITIYF.